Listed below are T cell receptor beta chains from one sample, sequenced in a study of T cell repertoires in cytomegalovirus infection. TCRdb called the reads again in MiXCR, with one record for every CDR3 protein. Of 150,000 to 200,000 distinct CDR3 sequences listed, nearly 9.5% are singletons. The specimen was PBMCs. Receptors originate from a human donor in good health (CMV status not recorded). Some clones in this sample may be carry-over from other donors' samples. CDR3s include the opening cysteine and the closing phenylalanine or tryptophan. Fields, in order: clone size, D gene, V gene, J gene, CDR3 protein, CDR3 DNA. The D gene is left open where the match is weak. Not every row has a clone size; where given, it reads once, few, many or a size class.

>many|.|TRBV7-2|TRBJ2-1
CASSLEVGYNEQFF
TGTGCCAGCAGCTTAGAAGTCGGGTACAATGAGCAGTTCTTC
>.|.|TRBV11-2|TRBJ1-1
CASSRHRVGTEAFF
TGTGCCAGCAGCCGCCACCGAGTGGGCACTGAAGCTTTCTTT
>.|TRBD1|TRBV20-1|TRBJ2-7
CSASPGTGINYEQYF
TGCAGTGCTAGCCCCGGGACAGGGATAAACTACGAGCAGTACTTC
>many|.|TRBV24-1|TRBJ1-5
CATSDSGVNQPQHF
TGTGCCACCAGTGATTCTGGGGTCAATCAGCCCCAGCATTTT
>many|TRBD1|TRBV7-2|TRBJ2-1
CASSPWGDRGNEQFF
TGTGCCAGCAGCCCCTGGGGGGACAGGGGGAATGAGCAGTTCTTC
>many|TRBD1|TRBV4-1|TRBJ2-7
CASSQARASGGEQYF
TGCGCCAGCAGCCAAGCAAGGGCGTCAGGGGGCGAGCAGTACTTC
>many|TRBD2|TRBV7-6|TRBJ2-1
CASSKGLPEQFF
TGTGCCAGCAGCAAGGGACTACCTGAGCAGTTCTTC
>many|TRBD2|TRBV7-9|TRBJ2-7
CASSSNSGGSYEQYF
TGTGCCAGCAGCTCAAATAGCGGGGGCTCCTACGAGCAGTACTTC
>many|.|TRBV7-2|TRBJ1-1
CASSFLGAGTEAFF
TGTGCCAGCAGCTTCTTAGGGGCAGGGACTGAAGCTTTCTTT
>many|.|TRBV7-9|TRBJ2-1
CASSGQGDNEQFF
TGTGCCAGCAGCGGGCAGGGTGACAATGAGCAGTTCTTC
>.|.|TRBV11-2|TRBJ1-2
CASSLAQWGYTF
TGTGCCAGCAGCTTAGCCCAATGGGGCTACACCTTC
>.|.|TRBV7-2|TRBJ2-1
CASSLDFGSYNEQFF
TGTGCCAGCAGCTTAGACTTTGGCTCCTACAATGAGCAGTTCTTC
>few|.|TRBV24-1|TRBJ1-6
CATSDSVFGSTLHF
TGTGCCACCAGTGATTCCGTATTCGGCTCCACCCTCCACTTT
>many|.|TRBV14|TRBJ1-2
CASSHTGIDYTF
TGTGCCAGCAGCCATACAGGGATTGACTACACCTTC
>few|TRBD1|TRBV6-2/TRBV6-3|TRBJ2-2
CASSSRGRETGELFF
TGTGCCAGCAGTTCCAGGGGGCGAGAAACCGGGGAGCTGTTTTTT
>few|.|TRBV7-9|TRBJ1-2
CASSLGGIRNYGYTF
TGTGCCAGCAGCTTAGGGGGGATCCGAAACTATGGCTACACCTTC
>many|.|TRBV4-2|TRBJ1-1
CASSQAPNGAQNTEAFF
TGTGCCAGCAGCCAAGCTCCGAATGGAGCACAGAACACTGAAGCTTTCTTT
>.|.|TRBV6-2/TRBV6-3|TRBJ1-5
CASSYATDVQPQHF
TGTGCCAGCAGTTACGCGACAGATGTTCAGCCCCAGCATTTT
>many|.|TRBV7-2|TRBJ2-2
CASSLDWGTGELFF
TGTGCCAGCAGCTTAGATTGGGGAACCGGGGAGCTGTTTTTT
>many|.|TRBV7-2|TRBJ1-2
CASSFADRTNYGYTF
TGTGCCAGCAGCTTCGCGGACAGAACTAACTATGGCTACACCTTC
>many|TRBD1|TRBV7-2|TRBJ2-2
CASSRGQGRTGELFF
TGTGCCAGCAGCCGTGGACAGGGGAGGACCGGGGAGCTGTTTTTT
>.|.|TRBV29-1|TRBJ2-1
CSVEYNEQFF
TGCAGCGTTGAGTACAATGAGCAGTTCTTC
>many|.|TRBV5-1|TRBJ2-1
CASSFRIPYNEQFF
TGCGCCAGCAGCTTCAGAATCCCCTACAATGAGCAGTTCTTC
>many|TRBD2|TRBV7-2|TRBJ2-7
CASSFPGLTSYEQYF
TGTGCCAGCAGCTTTCCGGGACTAACCTCCTACGAGCAGTACTTC
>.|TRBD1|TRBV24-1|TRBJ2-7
CATSDSGTASPHEQYF
TGTGCCACCAGTGATTCAGGGACAGCCAGCCCCCACGAGCAGTACTTC
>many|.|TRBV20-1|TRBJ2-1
CSARGTTIEQFF
TGCAGTGCTAGAGGGACTACCATCGAGCAGTTCTTC
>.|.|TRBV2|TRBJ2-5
CASTGRQETQYF
TGTGCCAGCACAGGGAGGCAAGAGACCCAGTACTTC
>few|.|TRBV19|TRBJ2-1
CASSITGMDEQFF
TGTGCCAGTAGTATCACAGGGATGGATGAGCAGTTCTTC
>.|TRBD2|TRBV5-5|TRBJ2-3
CASSLGPRDYTDTQYF
TGTGCCAGCAGCTTGGGCCCGCGGGACTACACAGATACGCAGTATTTT
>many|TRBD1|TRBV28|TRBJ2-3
CASSWTGPGTQYF
TGTGCCAGCAGTTGGACAGGGCCCGGTACGCAGTATTTT
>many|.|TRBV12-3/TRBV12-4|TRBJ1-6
CASSLFSSPLHF
TGTGCCAGCAGTTTATTCTCCTCACCCCTCCACTTT
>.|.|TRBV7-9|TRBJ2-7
CASSPWTSEQYF
TGTGCCAGCAGCCCTTGGACGAGCGAGCAGTACTTC
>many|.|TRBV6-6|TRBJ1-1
CASSYSTQNTEAFF
TGTGCCAGCAGTTACTCGACACAGAACACTGAAGCTTTCTTT
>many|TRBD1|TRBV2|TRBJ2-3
CASSVRTGPDTQYF
TGTGCCAGCAGTGTTCGGACAGGTCCAGATACGCAGTATTTT
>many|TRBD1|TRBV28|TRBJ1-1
CASSSIRTGNTEAFF
TGTGCCAGCAGTTCTATCAGGACAGGGAACACTGAAGCTTTCTTT
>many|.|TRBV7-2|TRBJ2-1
CASSLYSVAEQFF
TGTGCCAGCAGCTTATATTCGGTTGCTGAGCAGTTCTTC
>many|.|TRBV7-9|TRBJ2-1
CASSSQQTSEFF
TGTGCCAGCAGCTCCCAGCAGACATCGGAGTTCTTC
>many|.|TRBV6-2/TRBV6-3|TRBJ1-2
CASSTSTWGSYGYTF
TGTGCCAGCAGTACCTCTACCTGGGGGAGCTATGGCTACACCTTC
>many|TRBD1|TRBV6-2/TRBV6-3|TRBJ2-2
CASRGQGVSSRELFF
TGTGCCAGCAGAGGACAGGGCGTGAGTAGCCGGGAGCTGTTTTTT
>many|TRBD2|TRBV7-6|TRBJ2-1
CASSLGPSYGGGAYNEQFF
TGTGCCAGCAGCTTAGGCCCGAGCTATGGCGGGGGGGCCTACAATGAGCAGTTCTTC
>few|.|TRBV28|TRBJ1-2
CASSRGYDVNGYTF
TGTGCCAGTTCACGGGGGTACGATGTGAATGGCTACACCTTC
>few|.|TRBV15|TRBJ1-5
CATSRKGADQPQHF
TGTGCCACCAGCAGAAAGGGTGCGGATCAGCCCCAGCATTTT